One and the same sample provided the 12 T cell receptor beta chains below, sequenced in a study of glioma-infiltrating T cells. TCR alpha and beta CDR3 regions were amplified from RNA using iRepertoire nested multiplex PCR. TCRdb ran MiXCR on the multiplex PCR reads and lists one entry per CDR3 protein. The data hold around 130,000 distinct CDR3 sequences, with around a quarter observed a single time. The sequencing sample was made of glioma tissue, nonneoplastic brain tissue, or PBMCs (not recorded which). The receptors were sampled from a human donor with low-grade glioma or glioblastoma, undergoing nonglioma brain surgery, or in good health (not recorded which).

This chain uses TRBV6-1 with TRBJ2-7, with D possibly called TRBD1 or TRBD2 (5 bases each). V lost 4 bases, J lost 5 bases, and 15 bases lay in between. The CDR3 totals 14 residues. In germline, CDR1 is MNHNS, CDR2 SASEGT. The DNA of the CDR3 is TGTGCCAGCAGTGCCAGGGACGCGAGAGACGAGCAGTACGTC. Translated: CASSARDARDEQYV.

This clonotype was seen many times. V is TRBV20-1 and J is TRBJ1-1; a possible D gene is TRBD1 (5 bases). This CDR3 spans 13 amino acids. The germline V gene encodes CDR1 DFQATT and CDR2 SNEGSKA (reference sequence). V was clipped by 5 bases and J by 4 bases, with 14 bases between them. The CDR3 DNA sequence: TGCAGTGCTGTCCGACAGCGTATCACTGAAGCTTTCTTT. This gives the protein CSAVRQRITEAFF.

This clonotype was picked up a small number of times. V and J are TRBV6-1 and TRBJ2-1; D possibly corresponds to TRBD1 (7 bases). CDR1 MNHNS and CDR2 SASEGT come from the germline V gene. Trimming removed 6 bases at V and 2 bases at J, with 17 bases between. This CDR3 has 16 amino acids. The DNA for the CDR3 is TGTGCCAGCAGCTGGGCTCCAGGGGGGCCCTACAATGAGCAGTTCTTC. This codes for CASSWAPGGPYNEQFF.

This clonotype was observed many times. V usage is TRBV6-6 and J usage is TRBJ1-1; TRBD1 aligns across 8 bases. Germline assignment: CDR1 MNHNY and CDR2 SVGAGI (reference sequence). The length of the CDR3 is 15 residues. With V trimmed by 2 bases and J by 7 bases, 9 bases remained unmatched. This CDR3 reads CASSYKGQGAGEAFF. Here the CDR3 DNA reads TGTGCCAGCAGTTACAAAGGGCAGGGGGCAGGTGAAGCTTTCTTT.

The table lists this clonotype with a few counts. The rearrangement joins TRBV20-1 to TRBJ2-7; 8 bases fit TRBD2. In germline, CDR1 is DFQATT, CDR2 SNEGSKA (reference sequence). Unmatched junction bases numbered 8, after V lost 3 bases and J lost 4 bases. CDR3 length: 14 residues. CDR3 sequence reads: CSARRRGAGYEQYV. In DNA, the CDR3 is TGCAGTGCTAGGAGGCGGGGGGCCGGGTACGAGCAGTACGTC.

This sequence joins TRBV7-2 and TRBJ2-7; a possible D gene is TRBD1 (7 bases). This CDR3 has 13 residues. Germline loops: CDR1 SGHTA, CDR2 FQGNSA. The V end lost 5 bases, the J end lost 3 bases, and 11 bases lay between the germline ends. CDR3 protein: CASSGRDSYEQYV. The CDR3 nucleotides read TGTGCCAGCAGCGGGCGGGACAGCTACGAGCAGTACGTC.

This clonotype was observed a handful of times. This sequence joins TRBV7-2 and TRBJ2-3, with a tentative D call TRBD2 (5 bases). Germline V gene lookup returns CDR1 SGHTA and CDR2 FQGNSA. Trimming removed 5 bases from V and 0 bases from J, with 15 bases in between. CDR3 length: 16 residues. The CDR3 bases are TGTGCCAGCAGCGTTTACGGGCGGAGGAGCACAGATACGCAGTATTTT. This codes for CASSVYGRRSTDTQYF.

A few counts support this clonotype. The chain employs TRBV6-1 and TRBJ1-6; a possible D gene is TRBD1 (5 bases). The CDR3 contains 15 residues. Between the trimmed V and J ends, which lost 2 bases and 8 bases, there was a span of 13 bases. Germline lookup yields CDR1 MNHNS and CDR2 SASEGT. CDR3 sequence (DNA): TGTGCCAGCAGTGAAAATAAAGGGGTTTATTCACCCCTCCACTTT. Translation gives CASSENKGVYSPLHF.

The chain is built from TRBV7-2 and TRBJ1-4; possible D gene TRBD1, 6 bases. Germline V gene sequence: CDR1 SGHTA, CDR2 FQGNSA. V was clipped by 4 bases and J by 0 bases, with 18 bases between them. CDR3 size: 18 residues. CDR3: CASSSLGKGGSTNEKLFF. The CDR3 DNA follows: TGTGCCAGCAGCTCCCTCGGGAAGGGGGGCTCAACTAATGAAAAACTGTTTTTT.

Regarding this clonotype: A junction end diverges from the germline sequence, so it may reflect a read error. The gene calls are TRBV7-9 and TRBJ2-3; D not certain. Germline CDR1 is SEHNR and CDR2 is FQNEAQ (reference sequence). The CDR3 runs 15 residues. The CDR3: CASSSGPRTTDTQYF. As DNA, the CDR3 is TGTGCTAGCAGTTCCGGGCCCCGCACGACAGATACGCAGTATTTT.

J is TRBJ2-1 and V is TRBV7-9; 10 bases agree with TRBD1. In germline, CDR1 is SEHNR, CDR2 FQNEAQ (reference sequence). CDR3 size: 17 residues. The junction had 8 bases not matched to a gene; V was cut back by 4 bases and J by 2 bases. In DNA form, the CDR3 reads TGTGCCAGCAGCTCAGTTGGGACAGGGGCGGCCTACAATGAGCAGTTCTTC. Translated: CASSSVGTGAAYNEQFF.

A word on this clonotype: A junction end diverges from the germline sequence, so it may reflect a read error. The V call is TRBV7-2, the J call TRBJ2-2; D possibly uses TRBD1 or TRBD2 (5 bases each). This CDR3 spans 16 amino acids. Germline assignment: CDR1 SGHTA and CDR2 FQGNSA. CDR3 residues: CASSFRPTANTGEPFF. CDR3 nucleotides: TGTGCCAGCAGCTTTCGGCCGACAGCGAACACCGGGGAGCCGTTTTTT.